This T cell receptor (beta chain) was recovered during a study of T cells in Graves' hyperthyroidism and ophthalmopathy. The study, taken as a whole, reports: Before onset, by a median of approximately 5.9 months, the model predicted ophthalmopathy.

CDR1 is SGHKS and CDR2 is YYEKEE in the germline V gene (reference sequence). V shed 0 bases and J shed 1 base, with 15 bases lying between them. CDR3 size: 17 residues. Hyperthyroidism was newly diagnosed in patients aged 18 to 65 (duration under 2 months). Patients having uncontrolled infection, another autoimmune disease, pregnancy or lactation were not included. The authors took PBMCs from over 8.5 ml fresh peripheral blood. RNA transcripts served as the template for amplifying TCR beta CDR3 regions. HTBI primers were employed in a first-round RT-PCR of the TCR CDR3. MiXCR, run by TCRdb on the multiplex PCR reads, gives a single entry per CDR3 protein. The data contain 150,000 or so distinct CDR3 sequences, 8% to 9.5% of them singletons. This clonotype was found many times. The antigen is unknown.

This sequence joins TRBV5-5 and TRBJ2-3; no clear D. This TCR was recovered from a woman younger than 35 with Graves' hyperthyroidism that later progressed to Graves' ophthalmopathy. The sequencing sample was made of blood. The CDR3 coding sequence is TGTGCCAGCAGCTTGGGGCCCCCCACCTCAGGCACAGATACGCAGTATTTT. Protein product: CASSLGPPTSGTDTQYF.